A single sample is the source of the 18 T cell receptor beta chains below, sequenced in a study of blood T cell repertoires in COVID-19. The method was immunoSEQ multiplex PCR; TCRdb's version includes in-frame clones alone and lacks a portion of them. The sample carries under 300,000 clones, approximately 81% recorded once. The sequencing input was PBMCs or T cells enriched from blood (not recorded which). Receptor source: a woman aged 50 to 60 who had been exposed to COVID-19.

This rearrangement joins TRBV27 to TRBJ1-4, with a possible D match to TRBD1 (6 bases). V lost 2 bases and J lost 1, with 11 bases in between. CDR1 is MNHEY, CDR2 SMNVEV, per germline (reference sequence). The CDR3 sequence is 16 residues long. CDR3 amino acids: CASSLTGKGTNEKLFF. The CDR3 nucleotides are TGTGCCAGCAGTTTAACAGGGAAGGGAACTAATGAAAAACTGTTTTTT.

CDR3 sequence: CASSLEGQGPAFF. The CDR3 bases are TGTGCCAGCAGCTTAGAGGGACAGGGTCCAGCTTTCTTT. This sequence joins TRBV11-3 and TRBJ1-1; 9 bases are shared with TRBD1. The CDR3 extends over 13 amino acids. Germline lookup yields CDR1 SGHNT and CDR2 YENEEA. Trimming at V came to 0 bases and at J to 10 bases, leaving 3 bases not matched to a gene.

The rearrangement links TRBV11-1 to TRBJ2-1; D is possibly TRBD1 (8 bases). This CDR3 has 16 residues. The V and J ends lost 6 bases and 4 bases respectively, with 19 bases between them. The germline V gene has CDR1 SGHAT and CDR2 FQDESV (reference sequence). This chain's CDR3 is CASSHRGGALYNEQFF. CDR3 nucleotide sequence: TGTGCCAGCAGTCACAGGGGGGGGGCCCTATACAATGAGCAGTTCTTC.

To note about this clone: Possible read error: a much larger clone is one base away. Other nucleotide sequences from this sample produce the same CDR3. J is TRBJ2-2 and V is TRBV6-1; TRBD1 matches at 8 bases. Germline CDR1 MNHNS, CDR2 SASEGT. This CDR3 has 13 amino acids. The junction had 3 bases not matched to a gene; V was cut back by 8 bases and J by 4 bases. CDR3 protein: CASGQGGTGELFF. The CDR3 coding sequence is TGTGCCAGCGGACAGGGCGGCACCGGGGAGCTGTTTTTT.

V and J are TRBV19 and TRBJ2-3; 7 bases fit TRBD1. The CDR3 has 16 residues. The V gene end was trimmed by 4 bases and the J gene end by 4 bases; junction bases not matched to a gene: 11. The germline gives CDR1 LNHDA, CDR2 SQIVND (reference sequence). The CDR3 protein is CASSTPLRGRADTQYF. CDR3 DNA sequence: TGTGCCAGTAGTACCCCCCTTAGGGGGCGGGCAGATACGCAGTATTTT.

This chain connects TRBV12-3 or TRBV12-4 to TRBJ2-5, with D perhaps matching TRBD2 (5 bases). This CDR3 comprises 12 residues. V was cut by 5 bases and J by 7 bases, with 11 bases left in between. The CDR3 sequence: CASSLQEGTQYF. The CDR3 DNA follows: TGTGCCAGCAGTCTGCAAGAGGGGACCCAGTACTTC.

The V gene is TRBV6-1, the J gene TRBJ2-7, with D possibly TRBD2 on 6 matching bases. Per germline, CDR1 MNHNS and CDR2 SASEGT. V gave up 1 base and J gave up 6 bases, with 13 bases separating them. This CDR3 is 14 amino acids long. The CDR3 DNA follows: TGTGCCAGCAGTGAAGTAGCAGGGAGGCGCGAGCAGTACTTC. This codes for CASSEVAGRREQYF.

This clone was picked up a small number of times. CDR3 protein: CASSRGGQETQYF. CDR3 DNA: TGTGCCAGCAGCCGGGGGGGCCAAGAGACCCAGTACTTC. V and J are TRBV7-3 and TRBJ2-5, with TRBD2 matching 8 bases. The CDR3 has 13 amino acids. V shed 5 bases and J 1 base; nucleotides not matched to a gene: 0. Germline V gene sequence: CDR1 SGHTA, CDR2 FQGTGA.

Only a few counts were recorded for this clone. V and J are TRBV15 and TRBJ1-2, with 8 bases matching TRBD1. The germline gives CDR1 LNHNV, CDR2 YYDKDF (reference sequence). This CDR3 has 14 residues. V gave up 0 bases and J gave up 4 bases; unmatched junction bases: 1. The CDR3 is CATSRDGQGYGYTF. The DNA of the CDR3 is TGTGCCACCAGCAGAGATGGACAGGGCTATGGCTACACCTTC.

V gene TRBV10-3 combines with J gene TRBJ1-2; weak D call: TRBD1 (6 bases). This CDR3 has 15 residues. V lost 2 bases and J 5 bases, leaving 15 bases between the germline ends. Germline CDR1 reads ENHRY; CDR2 reads SYGVKD. The CDR3 spells CAISEAYRVQYGYTF. DNA of the CDR3: TGTGCCATCAGTGAGGCCTACAGGGTTCAATATGGCTACACCTTC.

A single count supports this clone. The CDR3 region has the DNA TGTGCCAGCACAAACCTGGACAGGGGGCGGAATGGCTACACCTTC. Translation: CASTNLDRGRNGYTF. The chain employs TRBV7-8 and TRBJ1-2; TRBD1 matches at 11 bases. Germline V lookup: CDR1 SGHVS, CDR2 FQNEAQ. Trimming at V came to 7 bases and at J to 6 bases, leaving 10 bases not matched to a gene. This CDR3 has 15 amino acids.

The chain recombines TRBV19 with TRBJ2-7; 9 positions match TRBD1. V trimming: 3 bases; J trimming: 2 bases; junction bases outside the gene matches: 8. The CDR3 totals 16 residues. Per germline, CDR1 LNHDA and CDR2 SQIVND (reference sequence). The CDR3 is CASSMLPGQGTYEQYF. The CDR3, as DNA: TGTGCCAGTAGTATGCTTCCGGGACAGGGAACCTACGAGCAGTACTTC.

The genes are TRBV12-5 and TRBJ1-2; D gene unclear. Deletions cut 2 bases from V and 2 bases from J, with 9 bases between. The CDR3 runs 14 residues. Per the germline V gene, CDR1 is LGHNT and CDR2 is FRNRAP. The CDR3 loop is CASGLSSLNYGYTF. CDR3 sequence (DNA): TGTGCTAGTGGTTTGTCTTCTTTGAACTATGGCTACACCTTC.

The V call is TRBV9, the J call TRBJ2-5; 7 bases line up with TRBD1. V was pared by 1 base and J by 5 bases, with 8 bases of the junction left unmatched. Germline CDR1 is SGDLS and CDR2 is YYNGEE. The CDR3 has 15 residues. CDR3 nucleotide sequence: TGTGCCAGCAGCGTATCCCTCGACAGGGAGGAGACCCAGTACTTC. Its translation: CASSVSLDREETQYF.

This chain uses TRBV18 with TRBJ1-2; TRBD1 might be the D (5 bases). Trimming took off 3 bases at V and 5 bases at J, with 13 bases between the two ends. The germline V gene encodes CDR1 KGHSH and CDR2 LQKENI. This CDR3 spans 14 amino acids. The CDR3: CASSPRQLTYGYTF. The CDR3, as DNA: TGTGCCAGCTCACCGAGACAGTTGACTTATGGCTACACCTTC.

V and J are TRBV6-5 and TRBJ1-1, with a possible D match to TRBD1 (6 bases). Germline V gene sequence: CDR1 MNHEY, CDR2 SVGAGI. This CDR3 contains 16 residues. V lost 4 bases and J 3 bases, leaving 18 bases between the germline ends. The CDR3 here is CASSFRGGAQDTEAFF. For the CDR3, the DNA is TGTGCCAGCAGTTTCCGCGGGGGGGCGCAGGACACTGAAGCTTTCTTT.

The genes are TRBV5-1 and TRBJ1-6; possible D gene TRBD1, 5 bases. The germline V gene has CDR1 SGHRS and CDR2 YFSETQ. The V end was cut by 0 bases, the J end by 6 bases, with 10 bases between. The CDR3 contains 15 residues. CDR3 protein: CASSLGAGGNSPLHF. The DNA for the CDR3 is TGCGCCAGCAGCTTGGGAGCGGGGGGTAATTCACCCCTCCACTTT.

The chain combines TRBV10-3 with TRBJ1-5, with a weak D call TRBD1 (6 bases). From germline, CDR1 is ENHRY and CDR2 SYGVKD. V gave up 6 bases and J gave up 3 bases, with 12 bases separating them. This CDR3 is 14 amino acids long. The CDR3 here is CAIREAGANQPQHF. The CDR3 nucleotides are TGTGCCATCAGAGAAGCGGGGGCCAATCAGCCCCAGCATTTT.